This entry features one T cell receptor (beta chain) sequence. This entry is derived from a study of blood T cell repertoires in COVID-19. Study in general: Collection of acute and convalescent COVID-19 samples took place in the United States, Italy and Spain. T cells, B-cell-depleted T cells, or PBMCs supplied cDNA or gDNA.

Recruits, aged roughly 18 to 95 years, lived in 24 US areas. This CDR3 comprises 17 residues. V shed 4 bases and J 0 bases; nucleotides not matched to a gene: 9. Germline values: CDR1 SGHNT, CDR2 YYREEE (reference sequence). Authors' processing steps: For nucleated cells, counts were estimated from reference gene primer amplification. This table comes from immunoSEQ multiplex PCR, and its TCRdb copy is limited to in-frame clones, with some not included. The V and J calls and clone size were taken over from that table, and D and trimming were inferred from the DNA. The table lists 200,000 to 250,000 clones, around 82% of them singletons.

What was sequenced was PBMCs or T cells enriched from blood (not recorded which). This receptor was obtained from a man aged 30 to 45 with acute COVID-19. The rearrangement uses TRBV5-4 and TRBJ2-1; TRBD2 aligns across 8 bases. The CDR3 region is CASSPGLASSSYNEQFF. The CDR3 bases are TGTGCCAGCAGCCCCGGACTAGCCTCAAGCTCCTACAATGAGCAGTTCTTC.